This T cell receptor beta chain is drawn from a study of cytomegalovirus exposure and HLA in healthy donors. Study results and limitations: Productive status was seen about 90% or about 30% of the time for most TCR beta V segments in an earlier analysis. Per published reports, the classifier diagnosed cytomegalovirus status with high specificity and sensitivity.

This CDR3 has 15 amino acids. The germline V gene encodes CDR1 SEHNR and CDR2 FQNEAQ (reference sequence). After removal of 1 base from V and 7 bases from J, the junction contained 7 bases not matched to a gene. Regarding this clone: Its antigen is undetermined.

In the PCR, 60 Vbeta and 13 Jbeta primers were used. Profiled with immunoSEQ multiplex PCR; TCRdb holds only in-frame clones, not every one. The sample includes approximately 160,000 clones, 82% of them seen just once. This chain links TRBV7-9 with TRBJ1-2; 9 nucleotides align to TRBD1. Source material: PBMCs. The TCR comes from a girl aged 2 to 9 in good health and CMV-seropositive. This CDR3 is CASSLEGGQGAGYTF. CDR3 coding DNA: TGTGCCAGCAGCTTAGAGGGGGGACAGGGTGCTGGCTACACCTTC.